The TCR beta chain described here comes from a study of PD-1 blockade in classical Hodgkin lymphoma. Study at large: Intravenous nivolumab at 3 mg/kg was given to patients every 2 weeks.

Overall study results and limits: Excluded were patients who started nivolumab under 1 year after ASCT, a group that had lower diversity. The study reported lower baseline TCR diversity in newly diagnosed patients than in healthy donors.

Notes on this clone: No antigen is known for it.

Germline V gene data show CDR1 as LGHNA and CDR2 as YNFKEQ. The CDR3 loop spans 15 amino acids. V was clipped by 0 bases and J by 2 bases, with 11 bases between them. Some clones are missing from TCRdb's copy, which holds only in-frame ones; the method was immunoSEQ multiplex PCR. The sample consists of about 58,000 clones, 80% to 95% of them appearing once. In every patient, relapse followed autologous stem cell transplantation, while exposure to brentuximab vedotin differed. Best responses included complete response and partial response; otherwise, the best response was progressive disease. The gene calls are TRBV4-2 and TRBJ2-7, with a possible D match to TRBD2 (6 bases). The starting material was peripheral blood mononuclear cells (PBMCs), obtained before the second cycle of nivolumab. The receptor was derived from a human donor with classical Hodgkin lymphoma. The CDR3 region is CASSQELAITYEQYF. The CDR3 bases are TGTGCCAGCAGCCAAGAGCTAGCGATTACCTACGAGCAGTACTTC.